This entry is about one TCR beta chain. As yet, its antigen is unknown. At one of its ends the junction is not consistent with the germline gene, which may arise from a read error. The CDR3 length is 18 residues. Germline V gene lookup returns CDR1 SGHNT and CDR2 YYREEE (reference sequence). With constant-segment primers, 5'RACE yielded cDNA libraries of TCR alpha and TCR beta that carried sample barcodes and UMIs. TCRdb fed the 5' RACE reads into MiXCR, producing one record per CDR3 protein. The data show over 500,000 distinct CDR3 sequences, 15% to 20% seen once. This entry is derived from a study of T-cell memory formation after mild COVID-19. At the level of the study: For the most part, TCR clusters were specific to one donor.

General study points: Cross-reactive memory appears to have joined, as suggested by some responding clones showing up in pre-infection memory. Most CD4+ clones that shrank were in CM and EM, while CD8+ ones turned up in EMRA.

This clonotype originated in an adult woman who had mild COVID-19 (a few samples of this study predate the infection). Cell type and time point are not known. This chain joins TRBV5-4 and TRBJ1-1; D perhaps matches TRBD1 (5 bases). The sample comprised PBMCs or a T cell subset sorted from them (not recorded which). The CDR3 bases are TGTGCCAGCAGCTTGGGCTTAAGCGCAGGGCTAAAGAACACTGAAGATTTCTTT. Amino acids: CASSLGLSAGLKNTEDFF.